Listed here are 26 T cell receptor beta chains from one sample, sequenced in a study of regulatory T cells in long-lasting Graves disease. Assembly of TCR beta libraries relied on iRepertoire HTBI primers together with Arm-PCR of CDR3 regions. One entry per CDR3 protein results from TCRdb running MiXCR on the multiplex PCR reads. The table records 430,000 or so distinct CDR3 sequences, around 20% of them present only once. Time point of the sample: persistent/refractory GD, antithyroid drugs over 5 years with positive TRAb. Researchers made the TCR library from RNA that was extracted from PBMCs. Sequencing was performed on peripheral blood mononuclear cells (PBMCs), taken when the disease was refractory, from a patient treated with antithyroid drugs. The receptor source for this set is a female donor with Graves disease.

This clonotype was observed at least ten times. The chain is built from TRBV27 and TRBJ2-7; maybe TRBD2 (7 bases). Germline CDR1 and CDR2: MNHEY and SMNVEV (reference sequence). This CDR3 region has 16 residues. V was cut by 5 bases and J by 2 bases, with 19 bases left in between. The CDR3: CASSRHGEGGTYEQYF. The DNA for the CDR3 is TGTGCCAGCAGTAGGCACGGGGAGGGGGGTACCTACGAGCAGTACTTC.

There are a few counts of this clonotype. The CDR3 DNA follows: TGTGCCAGCGGCGCAGGGACTAGCGGGAGGGGTGAGCAGTTCTTC. It translates to CASGAGTSGRGEQFF. The gene calls are TRBV6-1 and TRBJ2-1; 16 bases fit TRBD2. The CDR3 spans 15 residues. The germline CDR1 and CDR2 sequences are MNHNS and SASEGT. After removal of 8 bases from V and 9 bases from J, the junction contained 7 bases not matched to a gene.

This clonotype has only a few counts. The V and J genes are TRBV19 and TRBJ2-7, with D uncertain. There are 14 residues in the CDR3. From germline, CDR1 is LNHDA and CDR2 SQIVND (reference sequence). Deletions cut 5 bases from V and 2 bases from J, with 13 bases between. This chain's CDR3 is CASSVSDGAYEQYF. Written as DNA, the CDR3 is TGTGCCAGTAGTGTCTCGGACGGTGCCTACGAGCAGTACTTC.

This clonotype was detected a few times. CDR3: CASRSGAGLGANVLTF. In DNA, the CDR3 is TGCGCCAGCCGCTCTGGGGCAGGGCTAGGGGCCAACGTCCTGACTTTC. The chain uses TRBV5-1 and TRBJ2-6, with a weak D call TRBD1 (5 bases). V lost 7 bases and J 4 bases, leaving 18 bases between the germline ends. This CDR3 spans 16 amino acids. CDR1 and CDR2 from the germline V gene are SGHRS and YFSETQ.

There are many counts of this clonotype. V gene TRBV28 combines with J gene TRBJ2-7; possibly TRBD2 for D (6 bases). CDR3 length: 14 amino acids. V shed 7 bases and J shed 2 bases, with 15 bases lying between them. Germline CDR1 and CDR2: MDHEN and SYDVKM. CDR3 sequence reads: CASNFGGKTYEQYF. In nucleotides, the CDR3 is TGTGCCAGCAATTTTGGGGGGAAAACCTACGAGCAGTACTTC.

This clonotype was counted a few times. The rearrangement uses TRBV20-1 and TRBJ1-6; D is uncertain. The CDR3 has 12 residues. V was pared by 3 bases and J by 6 bases, with 6 bases between. From germline, CDR1 is DFQATT and CDR2 SNEGSKA (reference sequence). CDR3 in DNA: TGCAGTGCTAGGGGAGCTAATTCACCCCTCCACTTT. Protein: CSARGANSPLHF.

This clonotype turned up a few times. The DNA of the CDR3 is TGCGCCAGCAGCTTCGGCAGGGGGGCACGGACTGAAGCTTTCTTT. Translation: CASSFGRGARTEAFF. The genes are TRBV5-1 and TRBJ1-1; 7 bases are a match to TRBD1. V trimming: 2 bases; J trimming: 5 bases; junction bases outside the gene matches: 9. Per the germline V gene, CDR1 is SGHRS and CDR2 is YFSETQ. The CDR3 consists of 15 residues.

This clonotype was counted at least ten times. J is TRBJ1-1 and V is TRBV5-5; 8 positions agree with TRBD1. The V segment lost 5 bases and the J segment 6 bases; nucleotides outside the gene matches: 6. CDR1 SGHKS and CDR2 YYEKEE come from the germline V gene (reference sequence). The CDR3 covers 13 residues. The CDR3 loop is CASRTQGAPEAFF. CDR3 nucleotides: TGTGCCAGCAGGACCCAGGGGGCCCCTGAAGCTTTCTTT.

This clonotype came up many times. The J gene is TRBJ2-4, the V gene TRBV13; 11 bases are shared with TRBD1. This CDR3 is 14 amino acids long. CDR1 is PRHDT and CDR2 is FYEKMQ in the germline V gene (reference sequence). V was clipped by 2 bases and J by 9 bases; unmatched bases: 3. In DNA, the CDR3 is TGTGCCAGCAGCTTATCGGACAGGGGGCGCATTCAGTACTTC. Residues: CASSLSDRGRIQYF.

This clonotype was recorded many times. V usage is TRBV12-3 or TRBV12-4 and J usage is TRBJ1-6, with 11 positions matching TRBD1. Trimming cost V 1 base and J 7 bases; bases outside gene matches: 3. There are 16 residues in the CDR3. The CDR3 sequence is CASSLGTGGKNSPLHF. CDR3 coding DNA: TGTGCCAGCAGTTTAGGGACAGGGGGCAAGAATTCACCCCTCCACTTT.

The V and J genes are TRBV28 and TRBJ2-1; TRBD2 agrees at 7 bases. The V gene end was trimmed by 8 bases and the J gene end by 9 bases; junction bases not matched to a gene: 4. CDR3 length: 11 residues. Germline V gene lookup returns CDR1 MDHEN and CDR2 SYDVKM. The CDR3: CASRAGLEQFF. For the CDR3, the DNA is TGTGCCAGCCGAGCGGGACTTGAGCAGTTCTTC.

About this clonotype: A much bigger clone sits one base away, suggesting this may be a read error. This sequence joins TRBV28 and TRBJ2-6; weak D call: TRBD2 (6 bases). The germline CDR1 and CDR2 sequences are MDHEN and SYDVKM. This CDR3 comprises 17 residues. The CDR3 DNA reads TGTGCCGGCAGTCCCGGAGGGGCCGTCTTTGGGGCCAACGTCCTGACTTTC. This translates into CAGSPGGAVFGANVLTF.

V gene TRBV20-1 combines with J gene TRBJ1-2, with D possibly matching TRBD1 (5 bases). This CDR3 region has 13 residues. Germline V gene sequence: CDR1 DFQATT, CDR2 SNEGSKA (reference sequence). The V end was cut by 7 bases, the J end by 5 bases, with 17 bases between. CDR3 DNA: TGCAGTGTTCCGGGACGGAATAATTATGGCTACACCTTC. Translating gives CSVPGRNNYGYTF.

The rearrangement uses TRBV29-1 and TRBJ1-1; 8 positions agree with TRBD1. The V gene's germline CDR1 is SQVTM and CDR2 ANQGSEA. CDR3 length: 16 amino acids. V lost 1 base to trimming and J lost 1 base; unmatched junction nucleotides: 8. CDR3 nucleotide sequence: TGCAGCGTTGAAGGAATCAGGGGGCTGGGGAACACTGAAGCTTTCTTT. Its translation is CSVEGIRGLGNTEAFF.

The gene calls are TRBV9 and TRBJ2-5, with D perhaps assigned TRBD1 or TRBD2 (5 bases each). CDR3 length equals 16 residues. V was trimmed by 5 bases and J by 9 bases, leaving 26 bases between them. Germline V gene lookup returns CDR1 SGDLS and CDR2 YYNGEE. Here the CDR3 reads CASSLEGSGAVGPQYF. The CDR3 DNA reads as TGTGCCAGCAGTTTAGAGGGGAGTGGAGCAGTCGGACCCCAGTACTTC.

The chain recombines TRBV4-2 with TRBJ2-5, with D perhaps matching TRBD1 or TRBD2 (6 bases each). This CDR3 region has 16 residues. Trimming removed 3 bases at V and 0 bases at J, with 14 bases between. Looked up from germline, CDR1 is LGHNA and CDR2 is YNFKEQ. The CDR3 nucleotides read TGTGCCAGCAGCCAGTCAGGGGCTAGCGACCAAGAGACCCAGTACTTC. It codes for CASSQSGASDQETQYF.

For this clonotype: A junction boundary mismatches the germline segment, possibly from a read error. The chain recombines TRBV7-7 with TRBJ2-5; 7 bases match TRBD1. Germline assignment: CDR1 SSHAT and CDR2 FNYEAQ (reference sequence). There are 14 residues in the CDR3. DNA of the CDR3: TGTGCTAGCAGTGTTAACCAGGGGGAGAAGACCCAGTACTTC. Translated: CASSVNQGEKTQYF.

This clonotype occurred once. A much larger clone differs by one base, so this may be a read error. The V call is TRBV5-1, the J call TRBJ2-2, with a weak D call TRBD1 (5 bases). The CDR3 has 15 residues. Germline lookup yields CDR1 SGHRS and CDR2 YFSETQ. Trimming cost V 6 bases and J 2 bases, with 14 bases left between them. CDR3 region: CASTRAGTNTGELFF. The CDR3 DNA sequence: TGCGCCAGCACCAGGGCCGGCACCAACACCGGGGAGCTGTTTTTT.

This clonotype was seen many times. The chain has TRBV7-2 and TRBJ1-1; no definite D call. Germline lookup yields CDR1 SGHTA and CDR2 FQGNSA. CDR3 length: 16 amino acids. With 5 bases removed from V and 4 bases from J, the gap between germline ends came to 20 bases. The CDR3 sequence is CASSGRGRGVSTEAFF. As DNA, the CDR3 is TGTGCCAGCAGCGGACGAGGGCGGGGAGTTTCCACTGAAGCTTTCTTT. Supplemented by reference TRBV7-2 and TRBJ1-1, the full variable domain reads GAGVSQSPSNKVTEKGKDVELRCDPISGHTALYWYRQSLGQGLEFLIYFQGNSAPDKSGLPSDRFSAERTGGSVSTLTIQRTQQEDSAVYLCASSGRGRGVSTEAFFGQGTRLTVV.

This clonotype has ten or more counts. The V and J genes are TRBV4-1 and TRBJ2-4; possible D gene TRBD1, 6 bases. The germline CDR1 and CDR2 sequences are MGHRA and YSYEKL. This CDR3 comprises 13 residues. V was pared by 1 base and J by 9 bases, with 10 bases between. CDR3 nucleotide sequence: TGCGCCAGCAGCCAAGTGGCACAGGGCATTCAGTACTTC. It yields the protein CASSQVAQGIQYF.

The chain employs TRBV25-1 and TRBJ2-3, with a weak D call TRBD1 (6 bases). The CDR3 is made up of 15 amino acids. Trimming took 2 bases from V and 2 from J, leaving 11 bases between them. Germline lookup yields CDR1 MGHDK and CDR2 SYGVNS. The CDR3: CASSEGQGHTDTQYF. The CDR3 DNA sequence: TGTGCCAGCAGTGAAGGGCAGGGACACACAGATACGCAGTATTTT.

Remarks on this clonotype: This is likely a read error, given that the CDR3 carries no conserved phenylalanine or tryptophan at its end. The chain combines TRBV2 with TRBJ2-7; tentatively, D is TRBD2 (6 bases). The CDR3 loop spans 14 amino acids. The V gene's germline CDR1 is SNHLY and CDR2 FYNNEI. V was shortened by 5 bases and J by 1 base, with 12 bases between the two germline ends. CDR3 DNA sequence: TGTGCCAGCAGTTTTCGGGAGCGATCCTACGAGCAGTACTCC. As protein: CASSFRERSYEQYS.

This clonotype was seen at least ten times. The V and J genes are TRBV3-1 and TRBJ2-5; 8 bases line up with TRBD2. CDR3 length equals 15 residues. J lost 4 bases, V lost 4 bases, and 8 bases had no gene match. Germline V gives CDR1 LGHDT, CDR2 YNNKEL (reference sequence). Here the CDR3 reads CASSPGFSGRETQYF. CDR3 coding DNA: TGTGCCAGCAGCCCGGGATTCAGCGGGAGAGAGACCCAGTACTTC.

About this clonotype itself: One end of the junction fails to match germline, which may point to a read error. This CDR3 is CASIRSAGLLGTDAQYF. The CDR3 nucleotides are TGTGCCAGTATCCGGAGTGCAGGGCTTCTTGGCACAGATGCGCAGTATTTT. This sequence joins TRBV6-2 or TRBV6-3 and TRBJ2-3; perhaps TRBD1 as D (5 bases). Germline V gives CDR1 MNHEY, CDR2 SVGEGT. The CDR3 spans 17 residues.

The sample holds a few counts of this clonotype. An end of the junction does not agree with germline; a read error may underlie this. The chain carries TRBV5-1 and TRBJ2-3; D is ambiguous. Germline V gives CDR1 SGHRS, CDR2 YFSETQ. CDR3 length: 15 amino acids. The CDR3 DNA follows: TGTGCCAGCAGCTTGGTTGTGTCCACCACAGATACGCAGTATTTT. Protein: CASSLVVSTTDTQYF.

This clonotype has at least ten counts. The chain uses TRBV12-3 or TRBV12-4 and TRBJ1-1; 9 nucleotides line up with TRBD1. V shed 6 bases, J shed 6 bases, and the junction held 5 bases outside the gene matches. The CDR3 runs 13 residues. The DNA of the CDR3 is TGTGCCAGCAGCGACAGGGGGTTCGCTGAAGCTTTCTTT. Translation gives CASSDRGFAEAFF.